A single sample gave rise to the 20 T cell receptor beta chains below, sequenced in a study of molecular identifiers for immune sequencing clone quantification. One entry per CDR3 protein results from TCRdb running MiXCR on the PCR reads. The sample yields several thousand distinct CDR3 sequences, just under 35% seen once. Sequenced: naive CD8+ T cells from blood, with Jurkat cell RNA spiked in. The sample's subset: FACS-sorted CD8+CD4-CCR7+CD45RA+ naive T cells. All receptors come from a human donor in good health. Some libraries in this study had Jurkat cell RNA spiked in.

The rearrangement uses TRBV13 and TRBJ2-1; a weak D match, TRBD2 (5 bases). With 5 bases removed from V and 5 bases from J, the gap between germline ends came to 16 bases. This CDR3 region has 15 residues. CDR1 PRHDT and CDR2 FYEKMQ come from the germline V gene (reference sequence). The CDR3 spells CASSKVTSGHNEQFF. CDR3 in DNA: TGTGCCAGCAGCAAAGTAACTAGTGGGCACAATGAGCAGTTCTTC. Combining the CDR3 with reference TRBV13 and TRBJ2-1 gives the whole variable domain AAGVIQSPRHLIKEKRETATLKCYPIPRHDTVYWYQQGPGQDPQFLISFYEKMQSDKGSIPDRFSAQQFSDYHSELNMSSLELGDSALYFCASSKVTSGHNEQFFGPGTRLTVL.

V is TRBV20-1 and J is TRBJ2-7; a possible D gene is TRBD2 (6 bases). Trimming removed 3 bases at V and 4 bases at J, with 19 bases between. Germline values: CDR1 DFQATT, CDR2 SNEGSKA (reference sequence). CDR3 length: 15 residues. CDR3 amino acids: CSARGSGEFGYEQYF. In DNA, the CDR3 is TGCAGTGCTAGGGGGTCGGGGGAGTTCGGATACGAGCAGTACTTC.

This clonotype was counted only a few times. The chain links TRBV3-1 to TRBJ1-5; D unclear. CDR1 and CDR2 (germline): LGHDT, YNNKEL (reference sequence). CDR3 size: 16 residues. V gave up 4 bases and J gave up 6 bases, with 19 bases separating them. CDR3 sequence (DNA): TGTGCCAGCAGCCCCAGCGGAGGCATTGGTTTTCAGCCCCAGCATTTT. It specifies CASSPSGGIGFQPQHF.

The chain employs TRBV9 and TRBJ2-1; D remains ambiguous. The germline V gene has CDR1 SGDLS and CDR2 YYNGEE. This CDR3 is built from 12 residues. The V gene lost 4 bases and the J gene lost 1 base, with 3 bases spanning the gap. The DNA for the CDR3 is TGTGCCAGCAGCAGGTCCTACAATGAGCAGTTCTTC. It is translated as CASSRSYNEQFF. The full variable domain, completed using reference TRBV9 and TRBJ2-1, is DSGVTQTPKHLITATGQRVTLRCSPRSGDLSVYWYQQSLDQGLQFLIQYYNGEERAKGNILERFSAQQFPDLHSELNLSSLELGDSALYFCASSRSYNEQFFGPGTRLTVL.

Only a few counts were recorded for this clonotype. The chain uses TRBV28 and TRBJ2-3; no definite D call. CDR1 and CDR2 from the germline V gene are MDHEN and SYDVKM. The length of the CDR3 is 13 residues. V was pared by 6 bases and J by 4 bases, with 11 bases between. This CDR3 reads CASREVVADTQYF. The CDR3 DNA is TGTGCCAGCAGAGAAGTAGTAGCAGATACGCAGTATTTT.

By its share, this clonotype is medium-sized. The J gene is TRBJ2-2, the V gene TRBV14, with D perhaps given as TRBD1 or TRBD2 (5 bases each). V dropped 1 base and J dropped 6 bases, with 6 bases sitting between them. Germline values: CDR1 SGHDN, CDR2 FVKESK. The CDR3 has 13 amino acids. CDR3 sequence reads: CASSQVGAGELFF. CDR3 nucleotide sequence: TGTGCCAGCAGCCAAGTGGGGGCCGGGGAGCTGTTTTTT.

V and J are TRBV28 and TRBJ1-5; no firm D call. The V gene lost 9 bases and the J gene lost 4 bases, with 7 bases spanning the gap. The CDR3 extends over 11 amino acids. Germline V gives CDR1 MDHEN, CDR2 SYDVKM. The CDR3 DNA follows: TGTGCCAGTAGCGATAATCAGCCCCAGCATTTT. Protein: CASSDNQPQHF.

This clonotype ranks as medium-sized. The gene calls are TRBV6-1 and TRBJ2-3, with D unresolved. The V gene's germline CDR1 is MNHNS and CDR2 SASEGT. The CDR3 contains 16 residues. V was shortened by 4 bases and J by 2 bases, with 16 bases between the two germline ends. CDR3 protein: CASSAGWKGVTDTQYF. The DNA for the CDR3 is TGTGCCAGCAGTGCCGGGTGGAAGGGTGTCACAGATACGCAGTATTTT.

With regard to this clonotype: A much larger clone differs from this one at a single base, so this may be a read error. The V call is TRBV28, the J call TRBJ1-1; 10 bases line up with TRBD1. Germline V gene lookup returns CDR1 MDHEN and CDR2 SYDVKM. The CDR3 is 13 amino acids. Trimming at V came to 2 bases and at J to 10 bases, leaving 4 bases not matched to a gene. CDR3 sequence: CASSLDRGPVAFF. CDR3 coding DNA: TGTGCCAGCAGTTTAGACAGGGGGCCTGTAGCTTTCTTT.

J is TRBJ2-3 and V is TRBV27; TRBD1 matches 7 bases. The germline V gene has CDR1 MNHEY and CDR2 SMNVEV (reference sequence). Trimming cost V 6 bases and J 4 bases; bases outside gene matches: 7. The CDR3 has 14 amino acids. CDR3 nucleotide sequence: TGTGCCAGCAGACAGGGGTTCGCGCCAGATACGCAGTATTTT. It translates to CASRQGFAPDTQYF.

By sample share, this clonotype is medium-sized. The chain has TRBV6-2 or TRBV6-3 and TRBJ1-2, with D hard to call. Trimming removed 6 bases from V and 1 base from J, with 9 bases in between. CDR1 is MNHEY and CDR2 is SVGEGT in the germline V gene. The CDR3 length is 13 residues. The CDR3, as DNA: TGTGCCAGCAGGGACGCAAATAACTATGGCTACACCTTC. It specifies CASRDANNYGYTF.

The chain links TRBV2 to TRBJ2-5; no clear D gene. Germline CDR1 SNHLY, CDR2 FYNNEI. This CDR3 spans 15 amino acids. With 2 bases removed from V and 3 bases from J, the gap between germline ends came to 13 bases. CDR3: CASSESTPVEETQYF. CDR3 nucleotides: TGTGCCAGCAGTGAAAGTACCCCGGTGGAAGAGACCCAGTACTTC.

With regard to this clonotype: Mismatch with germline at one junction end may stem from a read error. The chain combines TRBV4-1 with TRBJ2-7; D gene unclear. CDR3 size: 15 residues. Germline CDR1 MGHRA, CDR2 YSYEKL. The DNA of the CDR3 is TGCGCCAGCAGCCAAGACCCACTCAGCTCCTACGAGCTGTGCTTC. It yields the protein CASSQDPLSSYELCF.

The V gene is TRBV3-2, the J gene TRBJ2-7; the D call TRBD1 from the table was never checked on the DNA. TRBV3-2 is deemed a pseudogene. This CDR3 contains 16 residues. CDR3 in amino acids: CASSQAAGQDHHEQYF. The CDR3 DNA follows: TGTGCCAGCAGCCAAGCTGCCGGACAAGATCACCACGAGCAGTACTTC.

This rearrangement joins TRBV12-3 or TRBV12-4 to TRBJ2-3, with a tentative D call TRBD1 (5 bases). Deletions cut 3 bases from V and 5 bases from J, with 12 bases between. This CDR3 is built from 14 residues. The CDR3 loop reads CASSFARAIDTQYF. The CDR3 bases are TGTGCCAGCAGTTTCGCCAGGGCCATAGATACGCAGTATTTT.

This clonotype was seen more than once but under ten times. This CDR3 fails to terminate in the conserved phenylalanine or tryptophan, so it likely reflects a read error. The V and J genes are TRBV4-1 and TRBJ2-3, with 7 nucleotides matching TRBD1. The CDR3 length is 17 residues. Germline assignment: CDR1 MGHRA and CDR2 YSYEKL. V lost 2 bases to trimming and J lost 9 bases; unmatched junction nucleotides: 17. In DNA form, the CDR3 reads TGCGCCAGCAGCCAACAGCCTAGGGGGCCCGAGGGAGAGACGCAGTATATT. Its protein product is CASSQQPRGPEGETQYI.

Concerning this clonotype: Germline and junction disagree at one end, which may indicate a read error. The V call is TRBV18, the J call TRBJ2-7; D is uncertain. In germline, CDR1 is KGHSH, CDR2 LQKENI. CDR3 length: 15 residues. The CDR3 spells CASSRTEGPYYDQYF. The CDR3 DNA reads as TGTGCCAGCTCACGCACCGAAGGACCGTACTACGACCAGTACTTC.

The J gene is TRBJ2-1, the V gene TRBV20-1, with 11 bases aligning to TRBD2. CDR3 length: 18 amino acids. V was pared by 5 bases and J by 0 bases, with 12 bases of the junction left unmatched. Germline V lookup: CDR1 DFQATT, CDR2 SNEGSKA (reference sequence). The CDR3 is CSAPASATSGSSYNEQFF. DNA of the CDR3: TGCAGTGCTCCAGCTTCTGCTACTAGCGGGAGCTCCTACAATGAGCAGTTCTTC.

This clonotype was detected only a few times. The CDR3 DNA sequence: TGTGCCAGCAGCCCGACCGGGACAGGGGGTGACGAGCAGTACTTC. Translated: CASSPTGTGGDEQYF. The chain combines TRBV12-3 or TRBV12-4 with TRBJ2-7, with 11 nucleotides matching TRBD1. J was trimmed by 5 bases and V by 6 bases; bases with no gene match: 9. The CDR3 totals 15 residues.

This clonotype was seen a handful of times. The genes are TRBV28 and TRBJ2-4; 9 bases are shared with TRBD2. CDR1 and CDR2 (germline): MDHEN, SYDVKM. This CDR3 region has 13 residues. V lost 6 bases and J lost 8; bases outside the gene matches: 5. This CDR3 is CASRTSGYDIQYF. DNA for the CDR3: TGTGCCAGCAGAACTAGCGGGTACGACATTCAGTACTTC. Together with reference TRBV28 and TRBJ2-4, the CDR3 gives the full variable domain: DVKVTQSSRYLVKRTGEKVFLECVQDMDHENMFWYRQDPGLGLRLIYFSYDVKMKEKGDIPEGYSVSREKKERFSLILESASTNQTSMYLCASRTSGYDIQYFGAGTRLSVL.